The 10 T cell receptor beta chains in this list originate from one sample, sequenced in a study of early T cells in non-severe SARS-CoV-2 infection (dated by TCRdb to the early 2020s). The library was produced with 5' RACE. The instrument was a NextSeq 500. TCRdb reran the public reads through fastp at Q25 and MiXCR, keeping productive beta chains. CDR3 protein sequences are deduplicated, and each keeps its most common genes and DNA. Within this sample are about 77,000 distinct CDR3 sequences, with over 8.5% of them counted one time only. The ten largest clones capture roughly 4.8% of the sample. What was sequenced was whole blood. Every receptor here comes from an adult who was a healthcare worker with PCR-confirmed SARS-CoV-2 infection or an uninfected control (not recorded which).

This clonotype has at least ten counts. CDR3 sequence (DNA): TGTGCCAGCAGTTTACGGAATTCACCCCTCCACTTT. Translated, it gives CASSLRNSPLHF. The chain links TRBV6-6 to TRBJ1-6; D gene uncertain. Deletions cut 4 bases from V and 7 bases from J, with 5 bases between. This CDR3 has 12 residues. Germline V lookup: CDR1 MNHNY, CDR2 SVGAGI (reference sequence).

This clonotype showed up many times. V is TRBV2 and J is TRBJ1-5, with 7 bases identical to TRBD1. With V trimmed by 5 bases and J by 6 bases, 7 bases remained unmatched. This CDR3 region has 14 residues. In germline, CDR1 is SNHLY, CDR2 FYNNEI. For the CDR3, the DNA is TGTGCCAGCAGTCAACAGGGGCGTATTCAGCCCCAGCATTTT. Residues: CASSQQGRIQPQHF.

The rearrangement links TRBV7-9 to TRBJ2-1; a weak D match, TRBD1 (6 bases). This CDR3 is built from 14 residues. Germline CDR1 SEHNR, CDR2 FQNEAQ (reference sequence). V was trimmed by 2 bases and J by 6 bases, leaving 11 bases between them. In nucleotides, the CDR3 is TGTGCCAGCAGCTTAAACTTAGGGGGCAATGAGCAGTTCTTC. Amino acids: CASSLNLGGNEQFF.

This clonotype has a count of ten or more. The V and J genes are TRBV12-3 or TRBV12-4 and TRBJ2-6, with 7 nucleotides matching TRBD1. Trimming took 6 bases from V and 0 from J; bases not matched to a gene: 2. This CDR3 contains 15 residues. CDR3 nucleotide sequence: TGTGCCAGCAGACAGGGGCGCTCTGGGGCCAACGTCCTGACTTTC. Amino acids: CASRQGRSGANVLTF.

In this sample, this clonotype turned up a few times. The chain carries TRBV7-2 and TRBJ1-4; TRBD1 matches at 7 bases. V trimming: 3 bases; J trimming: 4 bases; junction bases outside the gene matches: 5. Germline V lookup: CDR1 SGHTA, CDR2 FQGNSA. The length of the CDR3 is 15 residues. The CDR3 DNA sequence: TGTGCCAGCAGCTTTATGGGACAGCATAATGAAAAACTGTTTTTT. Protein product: CASSFMGQHNEKLFF.

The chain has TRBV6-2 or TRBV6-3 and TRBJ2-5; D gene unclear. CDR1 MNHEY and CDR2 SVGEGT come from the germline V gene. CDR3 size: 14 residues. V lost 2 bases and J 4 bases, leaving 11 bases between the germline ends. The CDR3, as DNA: TGTGCCAGCAGTTACCCGTATCACGGAGAGACCCAGTACTTC. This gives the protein CASSYPYHGETQYF.

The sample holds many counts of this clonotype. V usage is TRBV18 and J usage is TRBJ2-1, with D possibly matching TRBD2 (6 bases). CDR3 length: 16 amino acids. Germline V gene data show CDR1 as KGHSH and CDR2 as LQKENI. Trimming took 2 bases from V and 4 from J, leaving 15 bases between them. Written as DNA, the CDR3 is TGTGCCAGCTCACCATCGAGGCTAGCGATGTACAATGAGCAGTTCTTC. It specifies CASSPSRLAMYNEQFF.

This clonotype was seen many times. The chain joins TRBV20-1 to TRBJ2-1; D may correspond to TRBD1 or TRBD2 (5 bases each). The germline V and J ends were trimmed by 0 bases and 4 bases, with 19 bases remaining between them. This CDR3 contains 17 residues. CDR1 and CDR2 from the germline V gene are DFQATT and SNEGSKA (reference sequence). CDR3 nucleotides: TGCAGTGCTAGAGATCGTGGGGACCCTTGGTTGTACAATGAGCAGTTCTTC. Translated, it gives CSARDRGDPWLYNEQFF.

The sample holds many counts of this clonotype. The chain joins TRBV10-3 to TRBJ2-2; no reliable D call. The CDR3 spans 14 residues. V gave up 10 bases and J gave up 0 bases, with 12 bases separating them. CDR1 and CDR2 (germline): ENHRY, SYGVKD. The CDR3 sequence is CATRTEANTGELFF. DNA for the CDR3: TGTGCCACCCGGACGGAAGCGAACACCGGGGAGCTGTTTTTT.

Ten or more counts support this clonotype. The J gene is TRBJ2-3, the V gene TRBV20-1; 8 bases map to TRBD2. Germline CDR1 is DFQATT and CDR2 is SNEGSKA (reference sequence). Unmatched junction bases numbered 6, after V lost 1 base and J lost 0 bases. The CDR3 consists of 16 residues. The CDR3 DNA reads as TGCAGTGCTAGAGTTAGCGGGGCCCCTAGCACAGATACGCAGTATTTT. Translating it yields CSARVSGAPSTDTQYF.